This T cell receptor beta chain was documented in a study of PD-L1 blockade in urothelial cancer (dated by TCRdb to about 2017). Study-wide context: Every patient began therapy in the mid-2010s and was given atezolizumab 1,200 mg intravenously every 3 weeks. Pretreatment blood TCR-seq was available for under 35 patients, at least one posttreatment blood collection was obtained for 25 or so patients, and tumor TCR-seq was available for 25 or so patients. Blood samples gave a median of about 150,000 T cells and tens of thousands of unique TCRs, with a median clonality of around 0.08. Durable clinical benefit was defined as a progression-free survival longer than 6 months, and TCR features were additionally tested against progression-free survival and overall survival. Patients had an ECOG performance status of 0 or 1 and had received between 0 and 3 prior chemotherapy regimens. Durable clinical benefit was achieved by nine patients but not by the remaining 20. TCR sequencing covered pretreatment tumor samples and matched, serially collected peripheral blood taken before and after atezolizumab treatment. Whole exome sequencing and RNA sequencing of pretreatment tumors were performed alongside TCR sequencing in the same patients. About 85% of the roughly 29 patients were identified as males with urothelial cancer of bladder origin, and a prior smoking history was reported by 18 of 29 patients. An exploratory multi-omic analysis was conducted of the somatic, immune and clinical correlates of response to PD-L1 blockade with atezolizumab in urothelial cancer. Blood samples were analyzed at two time points: 3 weeks after treatment start (second dose) and 6 weeks after treatment start. What the authors observed across the whole study: A pretreatment peripheral blood TCR clonality below the median was linked to improved progression-free and overall survival. Among patients with durable benefit, tumor-associated TCR clones showed greater expansion in peripheral blood 3 weeks after treatment started (n of about 20, p = 0.022). Because of the small sample size (n ≈ 27) and the many exploratory analyses performed, the results are intended to be regarded as hypothesis-generating.

CDR1 LGHNA and CDR2 YNFKEQ are derived from the germline V gene. Trimming takes 5 bases off V and 3 bases off J; junction bases not matched to a gene: 5. The CDR3, from cysteine to phenylalanine, totals 14 residues. The sequence is cut down to CDR3 DNA, 42 bases in frame from base 1. A cohort of approximately 31 patients with locally advanced or metastatic urothelial carcinoma, treated at Memorial Sloan Kettering on a trial protocol, was included. Peripheral blood mononuclear cells were collected from each patient pretreatment and during treatment, giving between 1 and 8 total time points per patient. The Qiagen DNeasy Blood extraction kit was used to purify genomic DNA from total PBMCs and tumor samples. PBMCs were collected pretreatment and during treatment, and were isolated and stored as previously described. To estimate absolute template abundance from read counts, synthetic TCR analog templates were spiked into each PCR. TCRbeta CDR3 regions were amplified from genomic DNA with bias-controlled V and J gene primers using the immunoSEQ assay. Sequencing of rearranged TCRbeta segments was done at approximately 20X coverage. Per the original workflow: Clustering was used to correct sequencing errors, and CDR3s were annotated against IMGT so that V, D and J genes could be assigned. Downstream analyses used only productive TCRbeta rearrangements and left out out-of-frame or stop-codon sequences. Clonality was computed as one minus Shannon entropy normalized by the log of the number of unique productive sequences. Fisher's exact test with Benjamini-Hochberg correction, using a cutoff of adjusted p below 0.01, was how clones that differed between time points or between blood and tumor were identified. TCRdb took this table from immuneACCESS and kept in-frame rearrangements with V and J called. Such tables lack part of the clones; where checked against another copy, unresolved V genes explain under half of the gap, and the rest is unexplained. The DNA gave D and trimming, while V, J and clone size come from that table. Here the sample has 70,000 or so clones; around four fifths occur a single time. Jointly, the top ten make up roughly 4.5% of the sample.

Regarding this clone: Its binding antigen is unknown. No qualities accompany the bases; no much larger clone lies one base away.

This sample comprised PBMCs, obtained around atezolizumab (anti-PD-L1) treatment. The chain links TRBV4-2 with TRBJ2-3, with 7 junctional bases fitting TRBD2. The receptor was derived from a man aged 70-80 years with urothelial cancer. The CDR3 loop reads CASSLEAGTDTQYF. The sequenced DNA: TGTGCCAGCAGCTTGGAAGCGGGGACAGATACGCAGTATTTT.